This TCR beta chain is from a study of cytomegalovirus exposure and HLA in healthy donors. Broader study findings: Being productive about 87% or about 30% of the time was typical of most TCR beta V segments in an earlier analysis. In a later analysis, at a false discovery rate of 0.05, roughly 17,000 TCR beta sequences matched HLA alleles. Researchers catalogued about 160 TCR beta chains as cytomegalovirus-associated.

As for this clone: Its specificity is not known.

The CDR3 is 13 amino acids. Germline-derived CDR1 and CDR2 are MDHEN and SYDVKM. V lost 9 bases to trimming and J lost 1 base, with 12 bases between them. It was with 60 Vbeta and 13 Jbeta primers that the PCR ran. The protocol was immunoSEQ multiplex PCR, while the TCRdb copy is restricted to in-frame clones and leaves out a portion. In the table there are 200,000 to 250,000 clones, about 80% of which are singletons. What was sequenced was PBMCs. V and J are TRBV28 and TRBJ1-1; tentatively, D is TRBD1 (6 bases). The receptor comes from an older woman in good health and CMV-seropositive. Here the CDR3 DNA reads TGTGCCAGTCGATGGACAGCGAACACTGAAGCTTTCTTT. It yields the protein CASRWTANTEAFF.